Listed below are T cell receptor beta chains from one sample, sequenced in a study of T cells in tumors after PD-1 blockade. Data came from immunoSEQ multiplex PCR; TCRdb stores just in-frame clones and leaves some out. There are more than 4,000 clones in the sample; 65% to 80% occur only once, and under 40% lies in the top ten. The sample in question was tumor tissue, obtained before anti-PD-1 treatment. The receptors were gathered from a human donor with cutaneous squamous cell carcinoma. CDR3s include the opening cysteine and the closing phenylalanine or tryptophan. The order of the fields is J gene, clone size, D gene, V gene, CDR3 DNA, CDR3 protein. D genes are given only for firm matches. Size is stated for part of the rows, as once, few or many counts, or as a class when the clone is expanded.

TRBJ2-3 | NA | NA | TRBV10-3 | TGTGCCACCTCAGGGGTGTCAGATACGCAGTATTTT | CATSGVSDTQYF
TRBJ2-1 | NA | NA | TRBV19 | TGTGCCAGTATGGGGCACGTCGGAGGCAATGAGCAGTTCTTC | CASMGHVGGNEQFF
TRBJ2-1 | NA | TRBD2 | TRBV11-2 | TGTGCCAGCAGCCATACTAGCGGGGGGGTATTTTACAATGAGCAGTTCTTC | CASSHTSGGVFYNEQFF
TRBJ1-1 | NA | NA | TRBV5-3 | TGTGCCAGAAGCGCCGGGCGGGCTTGTAACACTGAAGCTTTCTTT | CARSAGRACNTEAFF
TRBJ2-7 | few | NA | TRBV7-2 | TGTGCCAGCAGCTTAGGGCCCCACAAAGATGGCTACGAGCAGTACTTC | CASSLGPHKDGYEQYF
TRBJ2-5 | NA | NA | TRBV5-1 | TGCGCCAGCAGCTCCTCCGGGGGTAGGGGGCTACAAGAGACCCAGTACTTC | CASSSSGGRGLQETQYF
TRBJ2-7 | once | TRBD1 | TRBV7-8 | TGTGCCAGCAGCTTACGGGGGGACAGGGGTCGCTACGAGCAGTACTTC | CASSLRGDRGRYEQYF
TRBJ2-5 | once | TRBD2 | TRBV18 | TGTGCCAGCTCACCACCGACGGGCGGGGGAATCCAAGAGACCCAGTACTTC | CASSPPTGGGIQETQYF
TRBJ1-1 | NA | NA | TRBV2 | TGTGCCAGCAGTGGAAGGGGAACGACAGACAACACTGAAGCTTTCTTT | CASSGRGTTDNTEAFF
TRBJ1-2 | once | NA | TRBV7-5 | TGTGTCAGAAGCTTAGTTCGGACAGGGCATGGCTACACCTTC | CVRSLVRTGHGYTF
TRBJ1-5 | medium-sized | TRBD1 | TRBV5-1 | TGCGCCAGCAGCCCCGGACAGGGTGGGCAGCCCCAGCATTTT | CASSPGQGGQPQHF
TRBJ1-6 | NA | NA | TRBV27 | TGTGCCAGCACTCAAAGGGGAGGGGTAGGATCACCCCTCCACTTT | CASTQRGGVGSPLHF
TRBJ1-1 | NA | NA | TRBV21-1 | TGTGCCAGCAGCAAAGGGACAGGAGCTTTCTTT | CASSKGTGAFF
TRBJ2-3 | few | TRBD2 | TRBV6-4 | TGTGCCAGCAGTGACGCGGGGGGCACAGATACGCAGTATTTT | CASSDAGGTDTQYF
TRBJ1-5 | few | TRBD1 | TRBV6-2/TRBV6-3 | TGTGCCAGCAGCTTACAGGGGGATCAGCCCCAGCATTTT | CASSLQGDQPQHF
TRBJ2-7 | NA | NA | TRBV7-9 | TGTGCCAGCAGCTTAGGGGACTACGAGCAGTACTTC | CASSLGDYEQYF
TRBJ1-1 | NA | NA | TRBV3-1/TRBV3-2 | TGTGCCAGCAGCCAGGAAGCTCCTCGAAGCACTGAAGCTTTCTTT | CASSQEAPRSTEAFF
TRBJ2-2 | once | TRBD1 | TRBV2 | TGTGCCAGCACTAGACAGGGGGCAGGTGGGGAGCTGTTTTTT | CASTRQGAGGELFF
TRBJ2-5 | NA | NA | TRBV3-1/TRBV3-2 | TGTGCCAGCAGCCAACAAAGGGAGATTCCGGAGGGAACCCAGTACTTC | CASSQQREIPEGTQYF
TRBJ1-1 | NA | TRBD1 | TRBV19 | TGTGCCAGTAGTATGGAGGGACAGGGCTTGGGGAACACTGAAGCTTTCTTT | CASSMEGQGLGNTEAFF
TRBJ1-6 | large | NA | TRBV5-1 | TGCGCCAGCAGCTTGGGAGCAGGAGCGAATAATTCACCCCTCCACTTT | CASSLGAGANNSPLHF
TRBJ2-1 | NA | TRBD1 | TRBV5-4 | TGTGCCAGCAGCGGTTGGTTCGGGCTGGGGGACAGGGTCGGCAATGAGCAGTTCTTC | CASSGWFGLGDRVGNEQFF
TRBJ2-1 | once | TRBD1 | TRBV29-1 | TGCAGCGTTAGGGGACAGGGGATATACAATGAGCAGTTCTTC | CSVRGQGIYNEQFF
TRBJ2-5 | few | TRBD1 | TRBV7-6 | TGTGCCAGCAGCTCAATGGGAGGGACAGGGTCAGGGGAGACCCAGTACTTC | CASSSMGGTGSGETQYF
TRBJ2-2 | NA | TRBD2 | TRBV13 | TGTGCCAGCAGCCCTGGACTAGCGGGGGGGCCGGACACCGGGGAGCTGTTTTTT | CASSPGLAGGPDTGELFF